The following is a T cell receptor (beta chain) sequence with its context. Antigen unknown. UMI-labeled TRB cDNA libraries were prepared by 5' RACE. With the 5' RACE reads reprocessed, TCRdb shows one record per CDR3 protein and no DNA. This repertoire includes about 120,000 distinct CDR3 sequences. This sample is drawn from a study of CXCR3-negative and CXCR3-positive naive CD8 T cells. Regarding the study as a whole: CXCR3-positive naive cells had TRB CDR3s that were more hydrophobic than CXCR3-negative naive cells had. Similar TRBV-TRBJ usage was seen in naive cells (both CXCR3-negative and CXCR3-positive), but memory cells differed. Most assays used freshly isolated PBMCs, as cryopreservation partially reduced CXCR3.

From germline, CDR1 is SGHAT and CDR2 FQNNGV. The CDR3 covers 19 residues. Naive CD8+ T lymphocytes were specified as CD45RO-CCR7+CD27+CD95-. The receptor comes from a human donor in good health. Some clones in this sample may be carry-over from other donors' samples. Sequencing was performed on naive CXCR3+ CD8+ T cells from blood. Stated subset: CD45RO-CCR7+CD27+CD95- naive CD8+ T cells expressing CXCR3 (TNR3+). The V gene is TRBV11-2, the J gene TRBJ2-1; the TCRdb D gene call, TRBD2, has no DNA to confirm it. The CDR3 reads CASSPEGGLAGGPNNEQFF.